The rows below give T cell receptor beta chains drawn from one sample of a study of T cells after yellow fever vaccination. Each CDR3 protein is one row after TCRdb ran MiXCR on the 5' RACE reads. The repertoire includes some 290,000 distinct CDR3 sequences, roughly 10% of them detected once, and 3% to 3.5% sits in the top ten. Specimen: CD4+ T cells sorted from PBMCs, collected 45 days after the yellow fever booster vaccination. Receptor source: a man between 18 and 35 years old who received the YFV17D yellow fever vaccine. CDR3s include the opening cysteine and the closing phenylalanine or tryptophan. A D gene is named only where the DNA matches it firmly. Expanded clones are given a class, and other clones once, few, many or no size at all.

D	size	V	J	CDR3	DNA
TRBD2	.	TRBV7-2	TRBJ2-3	CASSRAGGDLDTQYF	TGTGCCAGCAGCCGAGCGGGGGGGGATTTGGATACGCAGTATTTT
.	.	TRBV20-1	TRBJ1-5	CSAADRQVRNQPQHF	TGCAGTGCTGCCGACAGACAAGTTCGCAATCAGCCCCAGCATTTT
.	.	TRBV10-3	TRBJ2-2	CAISGYGTLEGTGELFF	TGTGCCATCAGTGGATACGGGACTCTAGAAGGGACCGGGGAGCTGTTTTTT
.	.	TRBV20-1	TRBJ2-1	CSARGASTNEQFF	TGCAGTGCTAGAGGAGCTAGCACCAATGAGCAGTTCTTC
TRBD2	few	TRBV18	TRBJ2-5	CASARGVQETQYF	TGTGCCAGCGCTCGGGGGGTCCAAGAGACCCAGTACTTC
.	few	TRBV29-1	TRBJ1-1	CSVDGLGAEAFF	TGCAGCGTTGACGGTTTGGGAGCTGAAGCTTTCTTT
.	.	TRBV5-1	TRBJ2-3	CASSLDGRREDTQYF	TGCGCCAGCAGCTTGGATGGCAGGCGTGAAGATACGCAGTATTTT
.	.	TRBV29-1	TRBJ2-5	CSVTRDLGTETQYF	TGCAGCGTCACAAGGGACCTCGGGACCGAGACCCAGTACTTC
.	few	TRBV20-1	TRBJ1-1	CSASGVLNTEAFF	TGCAGTGCCTCTGGGGTTTTGAACACTGAAGCTTTCTTT
TRBD1	few	TRBV18	TRBJ2-5	CASSRGTELWETQYF	TGTGCCAGCTCACGAGGGACAGAACTGTGGGAGACCCAGTACTTC
TRBD2	few	TRBV20-1	TRBJ2-5	CSAGETSVRRETQYF	TGCAGTGCAGGGGAGACTAGCGTCCGACGTGAGACCCAGTACTTC
TRBD2	few	TRBV2	TRBJ2-1	CASNGYSGGANEQFF	TGTGCCAGCAACGGGTATAGCGGGGGGGCCAATGAGCAGTTCTTC
TRBD2	few	TRBV7-2	TRBJ2-1	CASRTSGGNSYNEQFF	TGTGCCAGCAGGACTAGCGGGGGGAATTCCTACAATGAGCAGTTCTTC
.	.	TRBV7-8	TRBJ2-1	CASSLRGGQGYEQFF	TGTGCCAGCAGCTTACGGGGGGGACAGGGTTATGAGCAGTTCTTC
TRBD1	many	TRBV7-8	TRBJ2-1	CASSTGGGAHSEQFF	TGTGCCAGCAGCACAGGGGGCGGCGCGCATAGTGAGCAGTTCTTC
.	few	TRBV7-7	TRBJ2-5	CASSLGETGWETQYF	TGTGCCAGCAGCTTAGGGGAAACCGGATGGGAGACCCAGTACTTC
.	.	TRBV7-9	TRBJ2-2	CASRDGGELFF	TGTGCCAGCAGAGATGGCGGGGAGCTGTTTTTT
TRBD1	few	TRBV24-1	TRBJ1-5	CATIGTGGLNQPQHF	TGTGCCACCATTGGGACAGGGGGCCTCAATCAGCCCCAGCATTTT
.	.	TRBV4-1	TRBJ1-6	CASSQLNPPLHF	TGCGCCAGCAGCCAACTTAATCCACCCCTCCACTTT
.	few	TRBV2	TRBJ2-7	CASSGDRGGDSYEQYF	TGTGCCAGCAGTGGCGACAGGGGAGGGGACTCCTACGAGCAGTACTTC
.	.	TRBV18	TRBJ1-6	CASSPMWTANNSPLHF	TGTGCCAGCTCACCAATGTGGACAGCTAATAATTCACCCCTCCACTTT
.	few	TRBV5-6	TRBJ2-2	CASSLLGERHTGELFF	TGTGCCAGCAGCCTCTTGGGGGAAAGGCACACCGGGGAGCTGTTTTTT
TRBD1	.	TRBV4-1	TRBJ1-4	CASSQDRGTNEKLFF	TGCGCCAGCAGCCAGGACAGGGGGACTAATGAAAAACTGTTTTTT
.	many	TRBV20-1	TRBJ1-1	CSASLREMNTEAFF	TGCAGTGCTAGTCTGAGGGAAATGAACACTGAAGCTTTCTTT
.	.	TRBV5-4	TRBJ1-1	CASSLEQGGDTEAFF	TGTGCCAGCAGCTTGGAACAGGGCGGGGACACTGAAGCTTTCTTT
.	few	TRBV9	TRBJ1-1	CASAGIAHTEAFF	TGTGCCAGCGCGGGGATAGCCCACACTGAAGCTTTCTTT
.	.	TRBV7-9	TRBJ1-1	CASSPGGGQRITEAFF	TGTGCCAGCAGCCCAGGAGGGGGGCAGAGAATCACTGAAGCTTTCTTT
.	few	TRBV7-6	TRBJ1-1	CASSPVLGNTEAFF	TGTGCCAGCAGCCCCGTTCTGGGGAACACTGAAGCTTTCTTT
.	few	TRBV20-1	TRBJ2-3	CSLRASTDTQYF	TGCAGTTTGAGGGCGAGCACAGATACGCAGTATTTT
.	.	TRBV7-8	TRBJ1-2	CASSLGLRRRGYTF	TGTGCCAGCAGCTTGGGTCTTCGTCGGAGGGGCTACACCTTC
.	few	TRBV7-9	TRBJ1-1	CASRNTGPAFF	TGTGCCAGCAGGAACACAGGGCCCGCTTTCTTT
.	few	TRBV28	TRBJ2-1	CASSLYGIEQFF	TGTGCCAGCAGTTTATACGGGATTGAGCAGTTCTTC
TRBD1	.	TRBV5-1	TRBJ2-3	CASSLLTGGDDTQYF	TGCGCCAGCAGCTTGTTAACAGGGGGCGACGATACGCAGTATTTT
.	few	TRBV6-5	TRBJ2-7	CASSYRDVGYEQYF	TGTGCCAGCAGTTACCGGGACGTGGGCTACGAGCAGTACTTC
.	.	TRBV20-1	TRBJ1-2	CSAKGSSSNYGYTF	TGCAGTGCTAAGGGCAGCTCCTCTAACTATGGCTACACCTTC
TRBD2	.	TRBV30	TRBJ2-5	CAWSDWTSGQETQYF	TGTGCCTGGAGCGATTGGACTAGCGGGCAAGAGACCCAGTACTTC
TRBD2	.	TRBV19	TRBJ2-3	CASGTSRAFDTQYF	TGTGCCAGTGGGACTAGTCGGGCTTTTGATACGCAGTATTTT
TRBD1	many	TRBV11-1	TRBJ1-6	CASSLTGGLSPLHF	TGTGCCAGCAGCCTGACAGGGGGGTTATCACCCCTCCACTTT
TRBD1	.	TRBV19	TRBJ1-5	CASSVDRGQHF	TGTGCCAGTAGTGTGGACAGGGGCCAGCATTTT
TRBD1	.	TRBV20-1	TRBJ1-1	CSARDPGTGGGTEAFF	TGCAGTGCTAGAGACCCCGGGACAGGGGGTGGCACTGAAGCTTTCTTT
.	few	TRBV5-1	TRBJ1-2	CASRAAGAVYGYTF	TGCGCCAGCAGGGCTGCGGGGGCGGTCTATGGCTACACCTTC
.	many	TRBV12-3/TRBV12-4	TRBJ1-1	CASSSSQNTEAFF	TGTGCCAGCAGTTCCAGCCAGAACACTGAAGCTTTCTTT
TRBD1	.	TRBV2	TRBJ2-3	CASSAQGGRDTQYF	TGTGCCAGCAGTGCCCAAGGGGGCCGAGATACGCAGTATTTT
.	.	TRBV7-2	TRBJ2-7	CASRRDGPYEQYF	TGTGCCAGCAGGCGGGACGGACCCTACGAGCAGTACTTC
.	few	TRBV4-3	TRBJ2-1	CASSQRPGWYEQFF	TGCGCCAGCAGCCAGAGGCCCGGGTGGTATGAGCAGTTCTTC
TRBD2	few	TRBV24-1	TRBJ2-1	CATSDTTSGNNEQFF	TGTGCCACCAGTGACACGACTAGCGGAAACAATGAGCAGTTCTTC